This note documents a single TCR beta chain sequence. As to treatment: about 20 received Ad26.COV2.S at low or high dose, single or two shots; several received placebo; per-sample allocation not given. Samples analyzed were those drawn on day 63 after the first vaccine or placebo injection. The table came from immunoSEQ multiplex PCR; TCRdb's copy has only in-frame clones and leaves some out. Among hundreds of thousands of clones listed, roughly 84% were seen once. The sample comes from a study of Ad26.COV2.S vaccination and SARS-CoV-2 variants. This CDR3 has 15 residues. Germline assignment: CDR1 MGHRA and CDR2 YSYEKL. With 3 bases removed from V and 11 bases from J, the gap between germline ends came to 22 bases.

This rearrangement joins TRBV4-1 to TRBJ1-1; no firm D call. Sequenced material: peripheral blood, taken in a trial of Ad26.COV2.S vaccine versus placebo. This receptor was taken from a person aged 18-65 years who received the Ad26.COV2.S COVID-19 vaccine or a placebo. The CDR3 reads CASSHQTIKTEAAFF. The CDR3 region has the DNA TGCGCCAGCAGCCACCAAACGATAAAAACGGAGGCGGCTTTCTTT.